Sequencing of this T cell receptor beta chain was carried out in a study of CD4+ T cells in melanoma. Whole-study findings and limits: CD8+ T cell, macrophage and B cell function reportedly correlated with neoantigen-specific CD4+ T cells.

Measured with immunoSEQ multiplex PCR; TCRdb has only the in-frame clones, and not every one. This sample yields 11,000 to 15,000 clones, of which 60% to 80% are seen a single time; 15% belongs to the top ten. Comment on this clone: Its specificity is unknown.

The TCR was taken from a human donor with melanoma. The sequenced sample was cells from a culture (not recorded whether cultured in vitro).

The CDR3 sequence: CASRIGGTSGNTIYF. The CDR3 DNA follows: TGTGCCAGCAGAATTGGGGGCACCTCTGGAAACACCATATATTTT. The chain joins TRBV6-6 to TRBJ1-3, with D maybe TRBD1 (6 bases). CDR3 length: 15 residues. The ends were cut back, 6 bases at V and 0 bases at J, with 12 bases in the middle. The V gene's germline CDR1 is MNHNY and CDR2 SVGAGI (reference sequence).